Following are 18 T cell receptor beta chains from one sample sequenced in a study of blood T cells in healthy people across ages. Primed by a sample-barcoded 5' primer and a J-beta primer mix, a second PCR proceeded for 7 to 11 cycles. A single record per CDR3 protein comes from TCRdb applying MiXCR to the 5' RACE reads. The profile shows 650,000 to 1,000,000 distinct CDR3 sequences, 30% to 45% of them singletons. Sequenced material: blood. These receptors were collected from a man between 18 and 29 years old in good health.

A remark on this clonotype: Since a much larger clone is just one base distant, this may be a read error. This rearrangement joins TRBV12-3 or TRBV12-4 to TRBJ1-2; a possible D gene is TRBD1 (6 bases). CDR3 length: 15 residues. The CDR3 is CASALEHRASYGNTF. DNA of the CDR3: TGTGCCAGCGCCCTTGAACACAGGGCTTCCTATGGCAACACCTTC.

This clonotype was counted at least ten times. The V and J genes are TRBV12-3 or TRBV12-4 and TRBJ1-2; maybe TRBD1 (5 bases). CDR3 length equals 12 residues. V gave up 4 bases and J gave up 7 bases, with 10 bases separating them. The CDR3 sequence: CASSSQGLGYTF. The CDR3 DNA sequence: TGTGCCAGCAGTTCCCAGGGTCTTGGCTACACCTTC.

The CDR3 DNA sequence: TGTGCCAGTAGACAGATCATGAACACTGAAGCTTTCTTT. It specifies CASRQIMNTEAFF. The V and J genes are TRBV19 and TRBJ1-1; unclear D gene. The CDR3 runs 13 residues. Trimming took 6 bases from V and 0 from J, leaving 8 bases between them. From germline, CDR1 is LNHDA and CDR2 SQIVND (reference sequence).

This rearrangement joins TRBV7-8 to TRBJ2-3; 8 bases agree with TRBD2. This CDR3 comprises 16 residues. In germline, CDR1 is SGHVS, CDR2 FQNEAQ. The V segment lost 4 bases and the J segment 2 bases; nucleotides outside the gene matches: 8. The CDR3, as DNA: TGTGCCAGCAGCTCGGCCGGGACTAGATACACAGATACGCAGTATTTT. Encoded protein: CASSSAGTRYTDTQYF.

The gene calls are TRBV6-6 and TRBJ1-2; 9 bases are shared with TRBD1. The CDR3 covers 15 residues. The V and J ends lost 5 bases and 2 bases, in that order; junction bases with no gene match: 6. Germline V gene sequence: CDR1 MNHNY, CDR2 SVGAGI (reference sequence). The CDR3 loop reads CASSTTGTGNYGYTF. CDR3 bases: TGTGCCAGCAGTACCACCGGGACAGGGAACTATGGCTACACCTTC.

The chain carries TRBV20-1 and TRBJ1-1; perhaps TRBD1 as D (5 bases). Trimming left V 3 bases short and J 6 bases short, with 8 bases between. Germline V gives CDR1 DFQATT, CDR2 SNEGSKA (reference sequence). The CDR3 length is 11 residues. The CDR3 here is CSAREGSEAFF. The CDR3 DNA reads TGCAGTGCTAGGGAGGGGTCTGAAGCTTTCTTT.

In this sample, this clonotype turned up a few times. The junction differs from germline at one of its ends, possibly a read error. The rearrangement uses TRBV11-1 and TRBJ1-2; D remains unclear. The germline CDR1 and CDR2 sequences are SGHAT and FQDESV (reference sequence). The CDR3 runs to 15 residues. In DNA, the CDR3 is TGTGCCAGCAGCCCAGGTGGAGTTGCGAACTATGGCTACACTTTC. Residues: CASSPGGVANYGYTF.

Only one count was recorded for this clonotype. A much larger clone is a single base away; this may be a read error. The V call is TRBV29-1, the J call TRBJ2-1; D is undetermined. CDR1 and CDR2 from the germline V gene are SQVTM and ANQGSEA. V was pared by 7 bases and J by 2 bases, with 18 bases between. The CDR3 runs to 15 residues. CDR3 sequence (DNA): TGCAGCGCCCCCATGGTTAAAAGTGCCTACAATGAGCAGTTCTTC. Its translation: CSAPMVKSAYNEQFF.

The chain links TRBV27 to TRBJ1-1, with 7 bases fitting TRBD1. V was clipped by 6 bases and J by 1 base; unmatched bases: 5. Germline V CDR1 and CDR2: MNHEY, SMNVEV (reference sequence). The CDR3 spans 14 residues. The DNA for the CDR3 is TGTGCCAGCAGAGAGGGACAGACGAACACTGAAGCTTTCTTT. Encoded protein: CASREGQTNTEAFF.

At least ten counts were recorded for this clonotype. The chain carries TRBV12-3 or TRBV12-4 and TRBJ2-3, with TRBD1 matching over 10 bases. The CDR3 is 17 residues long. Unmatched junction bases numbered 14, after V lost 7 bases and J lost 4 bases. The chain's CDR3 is CASTAQRQGAGSDTQYF. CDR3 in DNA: TGTGCCAGCACCGCTCAGCGACAGGGGGCAGGTTCAGATACGCAGTATTTT.

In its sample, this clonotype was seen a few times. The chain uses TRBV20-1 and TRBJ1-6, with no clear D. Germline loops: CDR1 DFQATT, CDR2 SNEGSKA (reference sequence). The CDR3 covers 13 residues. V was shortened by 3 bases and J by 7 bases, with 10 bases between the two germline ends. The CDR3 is CSASSAVNSPLHF. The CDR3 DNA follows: TGCAGTGCTAGCTCGGCAGTAAATTCACCCCTCCACTTT.

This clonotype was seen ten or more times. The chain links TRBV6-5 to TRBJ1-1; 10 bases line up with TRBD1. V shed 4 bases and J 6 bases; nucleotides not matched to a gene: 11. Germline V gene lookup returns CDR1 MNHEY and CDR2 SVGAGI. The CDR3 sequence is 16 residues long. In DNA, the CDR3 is TGTGCCAGCAGTTCTAAAACGACAGGGGGCTCGGCTGAAGCTTTCTTT. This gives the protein CASSSKTTGGSAEAFF.

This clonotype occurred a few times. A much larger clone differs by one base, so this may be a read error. CDR3 sequence reads: CASSQGSRLAKNIQYF. The CDR3 DNA reads TGTGCCAGCAGCCAGGGCAGTAGGCTAGCCAAAAACATTCAGTACTTC. The chain links TRBV14 to TRBJ2-4, with D unresolved. The CDR3 has 16 residues. The germline V and J ends were trimmed by 3 bases and 0 bases, with 12 bases remaining between them. The germline V gene has CDR1 SGHDN and CDR2 FVKESK.

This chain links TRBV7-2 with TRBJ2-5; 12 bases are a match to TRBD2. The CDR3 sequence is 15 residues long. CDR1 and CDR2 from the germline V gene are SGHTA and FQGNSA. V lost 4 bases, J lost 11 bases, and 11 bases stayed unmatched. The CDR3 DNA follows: TGTGCCAGCAGCTATACTAGCGGGGGGCACAATGAGCAGTACTTC. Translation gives CASSYTSGGHNEQYF.

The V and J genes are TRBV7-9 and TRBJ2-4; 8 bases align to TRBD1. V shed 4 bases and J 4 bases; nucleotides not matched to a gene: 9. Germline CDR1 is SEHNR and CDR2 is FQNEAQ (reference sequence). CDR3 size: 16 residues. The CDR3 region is CASSYGQGENKNIQYF. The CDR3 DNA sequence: TGTGCCAGCAGCTATGGACAGGGAGAAAATAAAAACATTCAGTACTTC.

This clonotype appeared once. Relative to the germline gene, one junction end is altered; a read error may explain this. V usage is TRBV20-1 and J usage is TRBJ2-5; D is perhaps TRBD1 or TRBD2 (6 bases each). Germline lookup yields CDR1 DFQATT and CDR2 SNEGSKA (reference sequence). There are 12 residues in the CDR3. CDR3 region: CSARGPQEAQYF. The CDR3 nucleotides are TGCAGTGCTCGGGGGCCCCAAGAGGCCCAGTACTTC.

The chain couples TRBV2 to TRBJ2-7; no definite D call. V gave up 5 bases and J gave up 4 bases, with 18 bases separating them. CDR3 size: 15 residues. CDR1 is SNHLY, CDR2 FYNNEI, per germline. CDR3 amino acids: CASSYMRRGDYEQYF. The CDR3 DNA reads TGTGCCAGCAGTTACATGCGGCGAGGTGATTACGAGCAGTACTTC.

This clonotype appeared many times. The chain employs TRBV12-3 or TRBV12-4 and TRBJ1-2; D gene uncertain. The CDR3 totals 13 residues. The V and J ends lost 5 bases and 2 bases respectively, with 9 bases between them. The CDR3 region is CASSVGSNYGYTF. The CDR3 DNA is TGTGCCAGCAGTGTGGGCAGCAACTATGGCTACACCTTC.